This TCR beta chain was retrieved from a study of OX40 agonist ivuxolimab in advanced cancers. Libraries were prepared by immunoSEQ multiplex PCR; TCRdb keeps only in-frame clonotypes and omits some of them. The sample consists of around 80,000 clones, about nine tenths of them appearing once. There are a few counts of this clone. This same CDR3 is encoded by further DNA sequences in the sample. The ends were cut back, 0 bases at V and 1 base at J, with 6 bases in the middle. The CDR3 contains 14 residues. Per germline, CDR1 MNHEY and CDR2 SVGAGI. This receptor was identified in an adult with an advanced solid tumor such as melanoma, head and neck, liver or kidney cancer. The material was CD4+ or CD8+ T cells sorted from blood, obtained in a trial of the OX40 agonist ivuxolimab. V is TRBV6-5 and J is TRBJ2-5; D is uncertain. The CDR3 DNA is TGTGCCAGCAGTTACTCGACACGCCAAGAGACCCAGTACTTC. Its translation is CASSYSTRQETQYF.